The 30 T cell receptor beta chains below all came from one sample that was sequenced in a study of blood T cell repertoires in COVID-19. TCRdb keeps only in-frame clones here, not all; method: immunoSEQ multiplex PCR. Among roughly 170,000 clones, about 88% were seen once, and the ten largest hold 2.5% to 3%. The source material was peripheral blood. Receptors were obtained from a man aged 35-49 years with active or convalescent COVID-19.

The chain links TRBV6-1 to TRBJ2-1, with 11 bases that match TRBD2. The ends lost 4 bases at V and 5 bases at J; junction bases unmatched: 7. This CDR3 is built from 16 residues. Germline CDR1 MNHNS, CDR2 SASEGT. The CDR3 region is CASSGPLAGGHNEQFF. CDR3 bases: TGTGCCAGCAGTGGGCCCCTAGCGGGGGGCCACAATGAGCAGTTCTTC.

This clone was detected ten times or more. This chain uses TRBV10-3 with TRBJ1-3; D gene unclear. V was pared by 3 bases and J by 0 bases, with 6 bases between. Germline CDR1 and CDR2: ENHRY and SYGVKD. This CDR3 contains 14 residues. CDR3 protein: CAISDGSSGNTIYF. CDR3 sequence (DNA): TGTGCCATCAGTGACGGGAGCTCTGGAAACACCATATATTTT.

The chain links TRBV5-6 to TRBJ1-6; 7 nucleotides line up with TRBD1. The CDR3 loop spans 15 amino acids. The V gene end was trimmed by 5 bases and the J gene end by 6 bases; junction bases not matched to a gene: 8. CDR1 and CDR2 (germline): SGHDT, YYEEEE. The chain's CDR3 is CASSLSWDSNSPLHF. In DNA form, the CDR3 reads TGTGCCAGCAGTCTAAGTTGGGACAGTAATTCACCCCTCCACTTT.

The chain joins TRBV5-1 to TRBJ1-1; D uncertain. V gave up 0 bases and J gave up 3 bases, with 9 bases separating them. CDR3 length: 14 amino acids. Germline loops: CDR1 SGHRS, CDR2 YFSETQ. The CDR3 nucleotides read TGCGCCAGCAGCTTGGGTCCCCCTGACACTGAAGCTTTCTTT. Protein sequence: CASSLGPPDTEAFF.

The chain employs TRBV9 and TRBJ2-2; D uncertain. Trimming left V 0 bases short and J 3 bases short, with 6 bases between. The CDR3 consists of 14 residues. Germline V gene lookup returns CDR1 SGDLS and CDR2 YYNGEE. The CDR3: CASSVGSHTGELFF. As DNA, the CDR3 is TGTGCCAGCAGCGTAGGCAGTCACACCGGGGAGCTGTTTTTT.

The rearrangement links TRBV12-3 or TRBV12-4 to TRBJ1-1, with D perhaps TRBD1 (6 bases). Trimming left V 6 bases short and J 10 bases short, with 18 bases between. This CDR3 is built from 13 residues. The CDR3 loop is CASRTGILLGAFF. CDR3 nucleotide sequence: TGTGCCAGCAGAACAGGGATTTTATTAGGAGCTTTCTTT.

The chain joins TRBV28 to TRBJ1-5; D is possibly TRBD1 (5 bases). The germline V and J ends were trimmed by 7 bases and 0 bases, with 19 bases remaining between them. The V gene's germline CDR1 is MDHEN and CDR2 SYDVKM. This CDR3 contains 17 residues. CDR3 nucleotide sequence: TGTGCCAGCACAGTTTTGGAGCAGGGTTTTAGCAATCAGCCCCAGCATTTT. It is translated as CASTVLEQGFSNQPQHF.

The chain couples TRBV3-1 (or the pseudogene TRBV3-2) to TRBJ1-1; D call uncertain. Trimming removed 1 base from V and 1 base from J, with 10 bases in between. Germline V gene data show CDR1 as LGHDT and CDR2 as YNNKEL (reference sequence). CDR3 size: 15 residues. CDR3 sequence reads: CASSQGILTNTEAFF. The DNA of the CDR3 is TGTGCCAGCAGCCAAGGTATCCTAACGAACACTGAAGCTTTCTTT.

In its sample, this clone was seen once. The J gene is TRBJ2-2, the V gene TRBV12-5; 8 bases are a match to TRBD1. Germline CDR1 and CDR2: LGHNT and FRNRAP. The CDR3 runs 15 residues. Germline trimming cut 4 bases from V and 0 bases from J; bases unmatched to any gene: 1. In DNA, the CDR3 is TGTGCTAGTGGTTCGGGACAGGCGAACACCGGGGAGCTGTTTTTT. It is translated as CASGSGQANTGELFF. Looking up the rest from reference TRBV12-5 and TRBJ2-2 gives the full variable domain: DARVTQTPRHKVTEMGQEVTMRCQPILGHNTVFWYRQTMMQGLELLAYFRNRAPLDDSGMPKDRFSAEMPDATLATLKIQPSEPRDSAVYFCASGSGQANTGELFFGEGSRLTVL.

The chain has TRBV11-2 and TRBJ2-3; 10 bases agree with TRBD1. The CDR3 contains 17 residues. Looked up from germline, CDR1 is SGHAT and CDR2 is FQNNGV. J lost 2 bases, V lost 6 bases, and 11 bases had no gene match. The CDR3 loop reads CASSSRTGGGITDTQYF. The CDR3 DNA reads as TGTGCCAGCAGTTCACGGACAGGGGGAGGCATCACAGATACGCAGTATTTT.

The chain carries TRBV5-5 and TRBJ2-3, with 13 nucleotides matching TRBD2. The V segment lost 7 bases and the J segment 0 bases; nucleotides outside the gene matches: 8. The length of the CDR3 is 17 residues. Germline assignment: CDR1 SGHKS and CDR2 YYEKEE (reference sequence). The CDR3 bases are TGTGCCAGCGTACTAGCGGGGGGGGTGACTAGCACAGATACGCAGTATTTT. Translating gives CASVLAGGVTSTDTQYF.

V and J are TRBV6-1 and TRBJ2-5; 7 bases agree with TRBD1. CDR3 length: 15 residues. CDR1 is MNHNS and CDR2 is SASEGT in the germline V gene. V lost 1 base, J lost 4 bases, and 6 bases stayed unmatched. CDR3 sequence (DNA): TGTGCCAGCAGTGAAGGCCCGGACAGGAGAGAGACCCAGTACTTC. Amino acids: CASSEGPDRRETQYF.

V gene TRBV28 combines with J gene TRBJ1-5, with 9 positions matching TRBD1. Germline V gene lookup returns CDR1 MDHEN and CDR2 SYDVKM. V lost 10 bases and J lost 5; bases outside the gene matches: 6. The CDR3 sequence is 13 residues long. CDR3 amino acids: CAIRDRADQPQHF. The CDR3 bases are TGTGCCATTCGGGACAGGGCGGATCAGCCCCAGCATTTT.

The gene calls are TRBV19 and TRBJ1-1; the D gene is possibly TRBD1 (6 bases). Deletions cut 5 bases from V and 1 base from J, with 8 bases between. This CDR3 region has 13 residues. Germline lookup yields CDR1 LNHDA and CDR2 SQIVND (reference sequence). The CDR3 coding sequence is TGTGCCAGTAGTTGGACAGAGAACACTGAAGCTTTCTTT. This translates into CASSWTENTEAFF.

Written as DNA, the CDR3 is TGTGCCAGCTCAGCAACCGGGACAGGAGTGCAGCCCCAGCATTTT. It is translated as CASSATGTGVQPQHF. The J gene is TRBJ1-5, the V gene TRBV18; 8 bases are a match to TRBD1. The V gene's germline CDR1 is KGHSH and CDR2 LQKENI. The V gene end was trimmed by 5 bases and the J gene end by 7 bases; junction bases not matched to a gene: 10. The CDR3 runs to 15 residues. Drawing the rest from reference TRBV18 and TRBJ1-5, the complete variable domain is NAGVMQNPRHLVRRRGQEARLRCSPMKGHSHVYWYRQLPEEGLKFMVYLQKENIIDESGMPKERFSAEFPKEGPSILRIQQVVRGDSAAYFCASSATGTGVQPQHFGDGTRLSIL.

This chain uses TRBV2 with TRBJ1-3, with 9 positions matching TRBD1. Germline CDR1 SNHLY, CDR2 FYNNEI. The CDR3 is made up of 15 amino acids. V gave up 4 bases and J gave up 5 bases; unmatched junction bases: 6. The CDR3 DNA is TGTGCCAGCAGTGGGGGACAGGGACTCCGAAACACCATATATTTT. The encoded protein is CASSGGQGLRNTIYF. Filled out from reference TRBV2 and TRBJ1-3, the complete variable domain reads EPEVTQTPSHQVTQMGQEVILRCVPISNHLYFYWYRQILGQKVEFLVSFYNNEISEKSEIFDDQFSVERPDGSNFTLKIRSTKLEDSAMYFCASSGGQGLRNTIYFGEGSWLTVV.

This sequence joins TRBV6-5 and TRBJ2-3; TRBD2 matches at 7 bases. The CDR3 extends over 15 amino acids. In germline, CDR1 is MNHEY, CDR2 SVGAGI. Trimming at V came to 2 bases and at J to 0 bases, leaving 2 bases not matched to a gene. As DNA, the CDR3 is TGTGCCAGCAGTTACACGGGGGGAAGCACAGATACGCAGTATTTT. This gives the protein CASSYTGGSTDTQYF.

This clone was counted only a few times. The J gene is TRBJ2-7, the V gene TRBV7-3; tentative D call: TRBD2 (6 bases). In germline, CDR1 is SGHTA, CDR2 FQGTGA. V lost 2 bases and J 1 base, leaving 6 bases between the germline ends. The CDR3 is 13 residues long. The DNA of the CDR3 is TGTGCCAGCAGCTTAGCGGGATCCTACGAGCAGTACTTC. It yields the protein CASSLAGSYEQYF.

This chain links TRBV30 with TRBJ1-5; D might be TRBD1 (6 bases). CDR3 length: 14 residues. Germline lookup yields CDR1 GTSNPN and CDR2 SVGIG (reference sequence). Trimming stripped 7 bases from V and 9 bases from J, with 22 bases between. CDR3 loop: CALTDRARGSPQHF. The DNA of the CDR3 is TGTGCCTTGACGGACAGAGCTCGCGGTTCGCCCCAGCATTTT. The full variable domain, its missing parts supplied by reference TRBV30 and TRBJ1-5, is SQTIHQWPATLVQPVGSPLSLECTVEGTSNPNLYWYRQAAGRGLQLLFYSVGIGQISSEVPQNLSASRPQDRQFILSSKKLLLSDSGFYLCALTDRARGSPQHFGDGTRLSIL.

The genes are TRBV5-1 and TRBJ1-5, with D possibly being TRBD1 (6 bases). The CDR3 has 14 amino acids. Germline V CDR1 and CDR2: SGHRS, YFSETQ. Deletions cut 5 bases from V and 1 base from J, with 10 bases between. The CDR3 DNA reads as TGCGCCAGCAGGAATCAGGGGAGCAATCAGCCCCAGCATTTT. It specifies CASRNQGSNQPQHF.

In its sample, this clone was seen once. This chain connects TRBV9 to TRBJ1-2; 9 bases fit TRBD1. The V and J ends lost 0 bases and 0 bases, in that order; junction bases with no gene match: 12. The CDR3 runs 19 residues. Germline CDR1 reads SGDLS; CDR2 reads YYNGEE. The CDR3 coding sequence is TGTGCCAGCAGCGTAGGGGCCCATACAGGGGGCGTCTCTAACTATGGCTACACCTTC. It encodes CASSVGAHTGGVSNYGYTF.

The chain couples TRBV19 to TRBJ1-5; the D gene is possibly TRBD1 (6 bases). Germline assignment: CDR1 LNHDA and CDR2 SQIVND (reference sequence). Trimming stripped 0 bases from V and 0 bases from J, with 18 bases between. The CDR3 loop spans 19 amino acids. The CDR3 sequence: CASSIDFGGGFGSNQPQHF. For the CDR3, the DNA is TGTGCCAGTAGTATAGATTTTGGCGGGGGCTTCGGTAGCAATCAGCCCCAGCATTTT.

The rearrangement uses TRBV7-9 and TRBJ2-2; 8 bases line up with TRBD2. V shed 5 bases, J shed 7 bases, and the junction held 9 bases outside the gene matches. The CDR3 covers 15 residues. Germline V lookup: CDR1 SEHNR, CDR2 FQNEAQ (reference sequence). Written as DNA, the CDR3 is TGTGCCAGCAGCCCCCCCCCGGGAGGGAGCGGGGAGCTGTTTTTT. The encoded protein is CASSPPPGGSGELFF.

The genes are TRBV3-1 (or the pseudogene TRBV3-2) and TRBJ1-2, with D perhaps matching TRBD1 (5 bases). Germline values: CDR1 LGHDT, CDR2 YNNKEL (reference sequence). V was cut by 3 bases and J by 3 bases, with 11 bases left in between. The CDR3 length is 14 residues. CDR3 coding DNA: TGTGCCAGCAGCCAGGTCGCGGGGGACTATGGCTACACCTTC. Its translation is CASSQVAGDYGYTF.

The chain recombines TRBV18 with TRBJ2-7, with a possible D match to TRBD1 (6 bases). The CDR3 sequence is 14 residues long. V was pared by 3 bases and J by 6 bases, with 15 bases between. CDR1 and CDR2 (germline): KGHSH, LQKENI. The CDR3, as DNA: TGTGCCAGCTCACCGGGACAAAGGAGTTCCGAGCAGTACTTC. Translation: CASSPGQRSSEQYF.

The gene calls are TRBV5-6 and TRBJ2-2; 7 bases fit TRBD1. The V gene's germline CDR1 is SGHDT and CDR2 YYEEEE. This CDR3 comprises 19 residues. The V gene end was trimmed by 7 bases and the J gene end by 2 bases; junction bases not matched to a gene: 20. The CDR3 nucleotides read TGTGCCAGCGAGCCATACTCGCTTTGGGACAGACGAAACACCGGGGAGCTGTTTTTT. As protein: CASEPYSLWDRRNTGELFF.

The chain uses TRBV4-2 and TRBJ1-2; D gene uncertain. The V and J ends lost 1 base and 7 bases respectively, with 7 bases between them. CDR1 and CDR2 (germline): LGHNA, YNFKEQ. The CDR3 runs 12 residues. Written as DNA, the CDR3 is TGTGCCAGCAGCCAAGCTTCAGTTGGCTACACCTTC. Its translation is CASSQASVGYTF.

J is TRBJ1-5 and V is TRBV2; no clear D. The germline V and J ends were trimmed by 8 bases and 5 bases, with 16 bases remaining between them. Looked up from germline, CDR1 is SNHLY and CDR2 is FYNNEI. The CDR3 spans 14 residues. The CDR3 reads CASLDNAGDQPQHF. DNA for the CDR3: TGTGCCAGCCTCGACAACGCCGGGGATCAGCCCCAGCATTTT.

This clone was seen only a few times. V usage is TRBV4-1 and J usage is TRBJ2-2; 9 bases are shared with TRBD1. The CDR3 consists of 13 residues. With 11 bases clipped from V and 8 bases from J, the junction kept 9 bases outside the gene matches. Germline lookup yields CDR1 MGHRA and CDR2 YSYEKL. The CDR3 DNA reads as TGCGCCGGCGGGCAGGACAGGGGTGGGGAGCTGTTTTTT. Its protein is CAGGQDRGGELFF.

The chain carries TRBV9 and TRBJ2-5, with D possibly matching TRBD2 (6 bases). Trimming cost V 3 bases and J 4 bases, with 13 bases left between them. From germline, CDR1 is SGDLS and CDR2 YYNGEE. This CDR3 comprises 14 residues. The chain's CDR3 is CASSGTLGGETQYF. CDR3 nucleotide sequence: TGTGCCAGCAGCGGCACTTTGGGGGGAGAGACCCAGTACTTC.